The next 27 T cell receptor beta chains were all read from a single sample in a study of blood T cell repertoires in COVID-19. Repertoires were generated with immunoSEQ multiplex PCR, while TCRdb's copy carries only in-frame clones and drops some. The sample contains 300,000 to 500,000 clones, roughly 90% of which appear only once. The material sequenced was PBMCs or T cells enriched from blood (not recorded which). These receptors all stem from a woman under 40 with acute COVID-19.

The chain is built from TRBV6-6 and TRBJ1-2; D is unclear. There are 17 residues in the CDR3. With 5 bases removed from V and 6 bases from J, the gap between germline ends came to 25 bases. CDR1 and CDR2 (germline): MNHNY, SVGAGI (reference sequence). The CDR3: CASSRTGRAHDWNGYTF. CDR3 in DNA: TGTGCCAGCAGTCGGACCGGGAGAGCCCACGATTGGAATGGCTACACCTTC.

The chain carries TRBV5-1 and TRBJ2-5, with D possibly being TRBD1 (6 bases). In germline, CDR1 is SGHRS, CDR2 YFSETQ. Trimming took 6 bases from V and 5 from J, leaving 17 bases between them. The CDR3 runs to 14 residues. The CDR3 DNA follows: TGCGCCAGCACCCCCAGACAGGCCCGCGAGACCCAGTACTTC. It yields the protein CASTPRQARETQYF.

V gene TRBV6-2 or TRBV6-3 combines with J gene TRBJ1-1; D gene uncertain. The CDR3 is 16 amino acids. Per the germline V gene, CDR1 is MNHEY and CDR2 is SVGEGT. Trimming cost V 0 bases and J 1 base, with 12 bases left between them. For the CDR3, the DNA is TGTGCCAGCAGTTACTCGGTGCGTTTCCCGAACACTGAAGCTTTCTTT. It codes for CASSYSVRFPNTEAFF.

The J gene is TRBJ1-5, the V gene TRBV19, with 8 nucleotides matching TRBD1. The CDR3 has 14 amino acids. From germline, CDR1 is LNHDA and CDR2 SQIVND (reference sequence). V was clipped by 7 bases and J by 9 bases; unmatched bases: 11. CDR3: CASTGQGAILPQHF. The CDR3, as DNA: TGTGCCAGTACAGGCCAGGGGGCGATTCTGCCCCAGCATTTT.

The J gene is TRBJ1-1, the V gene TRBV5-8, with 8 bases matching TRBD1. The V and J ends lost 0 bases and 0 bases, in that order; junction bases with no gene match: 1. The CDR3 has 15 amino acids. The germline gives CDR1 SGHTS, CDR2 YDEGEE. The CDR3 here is CASSLGTGLNTEAFF. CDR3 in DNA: TGTGCCAGCAGCTTGGGGACAGGGTTGAACACTGAAGCTTTCTTT.

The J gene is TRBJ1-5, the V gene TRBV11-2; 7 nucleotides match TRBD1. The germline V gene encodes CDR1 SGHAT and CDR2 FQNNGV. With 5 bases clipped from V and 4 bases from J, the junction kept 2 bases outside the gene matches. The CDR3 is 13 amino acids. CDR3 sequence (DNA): TGTGCCAGCAGCCAGGACAGGAATCAGCCCCAGCATTTT. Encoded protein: CASSQDRNQPQHF.

CDR3 sequence reads: CATSPGQGSWEQYF. The CDR3 DNA follows: TGTGCCACCAGTCCGGGACAGGGATCGTGGGAGCAGTACTTC. The chain combines TRBV15 with TRBJ2-7; 9 nucleotides align to TRBD1. The V segment lost 6 bases and the J segment 7 bases; nucleotides outside the gene matches: 10. The V gene's germline CDR1 is LNHNV and CDR2 YYDKDF (reference sequence). This CDR3 spans 14 amino acids. Together with reference TRBV15 and TRBJ2-7, the CDR3 gives the full variable domain: DAMVIQNPRYQVTQFGKPVTLSCSQTLNHNVMYWYQQKSSQAPKLLFHYYDKDFNNEADTPDNFQSRRPNTSFCFLDIRSPGLGDTAMYLCATSPGQGSWEQYFGPGTRLTVT.

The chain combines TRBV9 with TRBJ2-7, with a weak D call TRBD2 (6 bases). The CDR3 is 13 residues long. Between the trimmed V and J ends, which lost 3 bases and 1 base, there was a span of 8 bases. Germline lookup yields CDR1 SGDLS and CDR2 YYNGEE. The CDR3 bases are TGTGCCAGCAGCGAAGGGACTTCCTACGAGCAGTACTTC. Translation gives CASSEGTSYEQYF.

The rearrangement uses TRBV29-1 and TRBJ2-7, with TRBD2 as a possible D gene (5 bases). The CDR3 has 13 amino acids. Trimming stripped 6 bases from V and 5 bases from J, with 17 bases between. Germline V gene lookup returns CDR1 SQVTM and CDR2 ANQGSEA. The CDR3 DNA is TGCAGCGTGTATCAACCGGGAAAGAACGAGCAGTACTTC. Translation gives CSVYQPGKNEQYF.

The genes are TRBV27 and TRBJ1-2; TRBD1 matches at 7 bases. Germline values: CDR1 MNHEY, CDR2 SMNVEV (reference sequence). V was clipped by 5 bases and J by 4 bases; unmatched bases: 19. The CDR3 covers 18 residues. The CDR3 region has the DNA TGTGCCAGCAGTCAAGCCTCGGGGACAGATATTTTCTTCTATGGCTACACCTTC. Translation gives CASSQASGTDIFFYGYTF.

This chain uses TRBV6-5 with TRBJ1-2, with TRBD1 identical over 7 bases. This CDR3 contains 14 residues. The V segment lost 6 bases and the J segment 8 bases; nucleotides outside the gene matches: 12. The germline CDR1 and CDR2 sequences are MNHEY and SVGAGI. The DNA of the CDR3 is TGTGCCAGCAGGCCCGGACAGGCGCGTTGGGGCTACACCTTC. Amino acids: CASRPGQARWGYTF.

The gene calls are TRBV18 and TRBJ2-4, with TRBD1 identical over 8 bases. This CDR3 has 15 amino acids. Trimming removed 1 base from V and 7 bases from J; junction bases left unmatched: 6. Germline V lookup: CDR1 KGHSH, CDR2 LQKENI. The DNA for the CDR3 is TGTGCCAGCTCACCACGACAGGGGCGAGAGAACATTCAGTACTTC. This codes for CASSPRQGRENIQYF. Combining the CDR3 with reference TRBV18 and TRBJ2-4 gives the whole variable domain NAGVMQNPRHLVRRRGQEARLRCSPMKGHSHVYWYRQLPEEGLKFMVYLQKENIIDESGMPKERFSAEFPKEGPSILRIQQVVRGDSAAYFCASSPRQGRENIQYFGAGTRLSVL.

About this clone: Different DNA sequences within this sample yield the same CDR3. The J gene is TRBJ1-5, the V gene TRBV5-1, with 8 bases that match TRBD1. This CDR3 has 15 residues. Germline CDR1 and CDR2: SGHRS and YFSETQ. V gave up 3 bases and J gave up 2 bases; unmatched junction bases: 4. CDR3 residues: CASSSGQGGNQPQHF. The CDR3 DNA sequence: TGCGCCAGCAGCTCCGGACAGGGTGGCAATCAGCCCCAGCATTTT.

CDR3 DNA sequence: TGTGCCAGCAGTCCTAGGGGGCCTAACTATGGCTACACCTTC. Residues: CASSPRGPNYGYTF. The V call is TRBV6-5, the J call TRBJ1-2, with 7 bases aligning to TRBD1. Germline V gene lookup returns CDR1 MNHEY and CDR2 SVGAGI. The CDR3 is 14 amino acids. Germline trimming cut 5 bases from V and 0 bases from J; bases unmatched to any gene: 3.

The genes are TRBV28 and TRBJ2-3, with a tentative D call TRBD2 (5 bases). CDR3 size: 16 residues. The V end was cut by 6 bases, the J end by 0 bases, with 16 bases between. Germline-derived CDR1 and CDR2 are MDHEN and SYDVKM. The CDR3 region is CASSHAPGSSTDTQYF. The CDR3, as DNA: TGTGCCAGCAGCCATGCGCCGGGGTCTAGCACAGATACGCAGTATTTT. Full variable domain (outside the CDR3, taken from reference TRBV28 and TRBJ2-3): DVKVTQSSRYLVKRTGEKVFLECVQDMDHENMFWYRQDPGLGLRLIYFSYDVKMKEKGDIPEGYSVSREKKERFSLILESASTNQTSMYLCASSHAPGSSTDTQYFGPGTRLTVL.

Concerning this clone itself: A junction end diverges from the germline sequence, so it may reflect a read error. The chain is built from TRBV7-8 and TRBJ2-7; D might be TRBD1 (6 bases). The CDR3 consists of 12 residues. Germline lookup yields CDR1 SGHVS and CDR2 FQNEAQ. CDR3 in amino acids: CASRLEGDEQYF. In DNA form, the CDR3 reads TGTGCCAGCAGATTAGAGGGGGACGAGCAGTACTTC.

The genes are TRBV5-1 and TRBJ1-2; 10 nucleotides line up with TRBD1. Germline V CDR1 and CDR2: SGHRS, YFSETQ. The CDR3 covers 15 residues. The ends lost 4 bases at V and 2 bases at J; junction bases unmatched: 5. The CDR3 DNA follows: TGCGCCAGCAGCACCCGACAGGGGGCGAACTATGGCTACACCTTC. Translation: CASSTRQGANYGYTF.

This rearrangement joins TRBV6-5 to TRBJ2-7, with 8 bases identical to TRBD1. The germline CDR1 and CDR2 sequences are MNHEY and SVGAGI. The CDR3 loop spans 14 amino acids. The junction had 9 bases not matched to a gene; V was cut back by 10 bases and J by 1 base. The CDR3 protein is CATPRTGYSYEQYF. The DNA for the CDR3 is TGTGCCACCCCCCGGACAGGGTATTCCTACGAGCAGTACTTC.

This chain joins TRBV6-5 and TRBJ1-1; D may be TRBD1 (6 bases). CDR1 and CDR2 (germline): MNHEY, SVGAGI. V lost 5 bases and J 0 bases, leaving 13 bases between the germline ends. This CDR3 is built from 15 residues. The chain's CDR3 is CASSKTGSLNTEAFF. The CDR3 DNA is TGTGCCAGCAGTAAGACAGGTTCATTGAACACTGAAGCTTTCTTT.

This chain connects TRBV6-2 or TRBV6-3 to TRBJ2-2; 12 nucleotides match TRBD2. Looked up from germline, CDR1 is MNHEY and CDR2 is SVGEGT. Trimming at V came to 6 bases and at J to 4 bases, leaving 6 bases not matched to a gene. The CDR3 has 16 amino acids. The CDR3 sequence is CASSPSGGAGTGELFF. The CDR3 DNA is TGTGCCAGCAGCCCTAGCGGGGGGGCCGGCACCGGGGAGCTGTTTTTT.

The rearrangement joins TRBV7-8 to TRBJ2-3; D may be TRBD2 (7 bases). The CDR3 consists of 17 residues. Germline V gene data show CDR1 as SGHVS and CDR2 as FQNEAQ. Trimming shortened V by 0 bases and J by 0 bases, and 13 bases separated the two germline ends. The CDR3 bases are TGTGCCAGCAGCTTAGCGGGGGGGCGAGGGAGCACAGATACGCAGTATTTT. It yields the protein CASSLAGGRGSTDTQYF.

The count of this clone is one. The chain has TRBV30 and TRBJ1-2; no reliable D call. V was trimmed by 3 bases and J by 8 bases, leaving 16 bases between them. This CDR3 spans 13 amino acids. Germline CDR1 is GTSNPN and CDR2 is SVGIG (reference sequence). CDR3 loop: CAWSTTATGGYTF. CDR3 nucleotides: TGTGCCTGGAGCACAACAGCCACGGGGGGCTACACCTTC.

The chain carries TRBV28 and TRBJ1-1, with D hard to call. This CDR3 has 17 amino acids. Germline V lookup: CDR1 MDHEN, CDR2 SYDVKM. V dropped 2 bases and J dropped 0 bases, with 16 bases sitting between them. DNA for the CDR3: TGTGCCAGCAGTTTACTCCTCTTGACAACCTTGAACACTGAAGCTTTCTTT. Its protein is CASSLLLLTTLNTEAFF.

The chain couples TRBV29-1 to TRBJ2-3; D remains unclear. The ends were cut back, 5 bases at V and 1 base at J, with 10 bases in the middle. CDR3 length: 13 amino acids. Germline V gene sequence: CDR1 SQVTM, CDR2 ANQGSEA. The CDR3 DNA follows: TGCAGCGTTAATGTAAGAGGCACAGATACGCAGTATTTT. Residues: CSVNVRGTDTQYF.

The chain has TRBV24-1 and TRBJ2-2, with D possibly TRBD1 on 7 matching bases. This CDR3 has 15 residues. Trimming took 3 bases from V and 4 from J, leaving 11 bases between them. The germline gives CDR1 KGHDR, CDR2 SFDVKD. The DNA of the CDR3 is TGTGCCACCAGTGATGCAGGGGGAGGCACCGGGGAGCTGTTTTTT. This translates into CATSDAGGGTGELFF.

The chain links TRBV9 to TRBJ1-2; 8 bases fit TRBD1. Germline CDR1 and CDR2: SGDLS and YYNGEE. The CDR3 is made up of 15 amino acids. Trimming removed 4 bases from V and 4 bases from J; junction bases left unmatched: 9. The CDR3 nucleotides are TGTGCCAGCAGCCCCGACCAGACAGGGGCCTATGGCTACACCTTC. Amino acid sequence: CASSPDQTGAYGYTF.

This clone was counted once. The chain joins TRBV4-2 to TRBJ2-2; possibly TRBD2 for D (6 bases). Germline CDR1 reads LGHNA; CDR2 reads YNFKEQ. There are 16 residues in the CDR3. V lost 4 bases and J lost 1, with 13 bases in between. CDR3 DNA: TGTGCCAGCAGCCCCAGAAGAGCGGGGAACACCGGGGAGCTGTTTTTT. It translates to CASSPRRAGNTGELFF.